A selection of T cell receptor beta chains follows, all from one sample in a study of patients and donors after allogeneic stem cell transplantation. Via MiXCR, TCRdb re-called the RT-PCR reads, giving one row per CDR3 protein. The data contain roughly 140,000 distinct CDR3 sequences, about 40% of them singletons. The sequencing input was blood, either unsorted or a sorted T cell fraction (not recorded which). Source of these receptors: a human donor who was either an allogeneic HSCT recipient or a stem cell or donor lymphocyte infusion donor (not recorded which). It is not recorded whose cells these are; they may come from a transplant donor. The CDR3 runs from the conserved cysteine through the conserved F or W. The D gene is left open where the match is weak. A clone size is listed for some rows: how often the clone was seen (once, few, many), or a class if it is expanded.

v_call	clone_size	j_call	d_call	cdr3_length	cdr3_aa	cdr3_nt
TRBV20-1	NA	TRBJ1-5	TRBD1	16	CSARDRTDKSNQPQHF	TGCAGTGCTAGGGACAGGACAGATAAGAGCAATCAGCCCCAGCATTTT
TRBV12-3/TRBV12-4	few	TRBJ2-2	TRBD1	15	CASRNRGTDTGELFF	TGTGCCAGCAGGAACAGGGGGACGGACACCGGGGAGCTGTTTTTT
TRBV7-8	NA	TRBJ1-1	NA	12	CASRGPGTEAFF	TGTGCCAGCAGGGGGCCCGGCACTGAAGCTTTCTTT
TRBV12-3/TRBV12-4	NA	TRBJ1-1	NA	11	CASSHRAEAFF	TGTGCCAGCAGTCATAGAGCTGAAGCTTTCTTT
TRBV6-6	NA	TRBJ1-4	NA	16	CAGSAGPVATNEKLFF	TGTGCCGGGAGTGCAGGCCCTGTTGCAACTAATGAAAAACTGTTTTTT
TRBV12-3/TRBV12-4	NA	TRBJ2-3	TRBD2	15	CASSLSGGLGDTQYF	TGTGCCAGCAGCCTTAGCGGGGGGCTGGGAGATACGCAGTATTTT
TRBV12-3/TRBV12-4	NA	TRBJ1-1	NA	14	CASSSGGVNTEAFF	TGTGCCAGCAGTTCGGGAGGGGTGAACACTGAAGCTTTCTTT
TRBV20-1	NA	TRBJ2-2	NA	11	CSARAEEELFF	TGCAGTGCTAGAGCTGAGGAGGAGCTGTTTTTT
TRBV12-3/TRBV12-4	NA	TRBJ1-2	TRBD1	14	CASSPQQGVYGYTF	TGTGCCAGCAGTCCCCAGCAGGGGGTCTATGGCTACACCTTC
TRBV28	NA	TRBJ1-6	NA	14	CASSFGGLNSPLHF	TGTGCCAGCAGTTTTGGGGGTTTGAATTCACCCCTCCACTTT
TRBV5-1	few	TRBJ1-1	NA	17	CASSIGRFPPMNTEAFF	TGCGCCAGCAGCATAGGACGATTTCCCCCGATGAACACTGAAGCTTTCTTT
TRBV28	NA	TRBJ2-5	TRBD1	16	CASSSRLRDRGKTQYF	TGTGCCAGCAGTTCAAGGCTCCGGGACAGGGGAAAGACCCAGTACTTC
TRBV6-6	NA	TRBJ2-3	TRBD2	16	CASSWGLAEYTDTQYF	TGTGCCAGCAGTTGGGGACTAGCGGAGTACACAGATACGCAGTATTTT
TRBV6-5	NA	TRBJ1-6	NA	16	CASSYLSPGANSPLHF	TGTGCCAGCAGTTACTTATCCCCGGGAGCTAATTCACCCCTCCACTTT
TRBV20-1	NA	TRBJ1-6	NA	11	CSATGVLPLHF	TGCAGTGCTACAGGGGTCCTGCCCCTCCACTTT
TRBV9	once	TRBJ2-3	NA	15	CASSVAGSGTDTQYF	TGTGCCAGCAGCGTAGCGGGCAGCGGCACAGATACGCAGTATTTT
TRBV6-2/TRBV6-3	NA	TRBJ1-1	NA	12	CASSPQNTEAFF	TGTGCCAGCAGTCCACAGAACACTGAAGCTTTCTTT
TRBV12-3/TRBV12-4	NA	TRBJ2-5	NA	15	CASSWLPPGRETQYF	TGTGCCAGCAGCTGGCTTCCCCCGGGCAGGGAGACCCAGTACTTC
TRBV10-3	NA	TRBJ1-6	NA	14	CAISDGHGEMALHF	TGTGCCATCAGTGATGGTCATGGAGAGATGGCCCTCCACTTT
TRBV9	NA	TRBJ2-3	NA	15	CASSVSGLQADTQYF	TGTGCCAGCAGCGTTTCGGGACTGCAGGCAGATACGCAGTATTTT
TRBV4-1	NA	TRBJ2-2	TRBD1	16	CASSQTGTGGFGELFF	TGCGCCAGCAGCCAGACCGGGACAGGGGGCTTCGGGGAGCTGTTTTTT
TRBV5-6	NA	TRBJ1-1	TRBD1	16	CASSSTSRDRGPEAFF	TGTGCCAGCAGCTCGACTAGCCGGGACAGGGGCCCTGAAGCTTTCTTT
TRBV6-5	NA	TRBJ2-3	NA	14	CASSYVGQTDTQYF	TGTGCCAGCAGTTACGTGGGCCAGACAGATACGCAGTATTTT
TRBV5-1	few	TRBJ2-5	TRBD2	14	CASSSLTSRETQYF	TGCGCCAGCAGCTCCTTGACTAGCCGGGAGACCCAGTACTTC
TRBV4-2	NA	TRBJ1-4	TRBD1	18	CASSQAKPGQGFGEKLFF	TGTGCCAGCAGCCAAGCGAAACCGGGACAGGGCTTCGGGGAAAAACTGTTTTTT
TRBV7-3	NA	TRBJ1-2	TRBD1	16	CASSLTGAGGGYGYTF	TGTGCCAGCAGCTTAACTGGTGCAGGGGGTGGCTATGGCTACACCTTC
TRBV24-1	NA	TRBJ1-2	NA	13	CATSGGLIAGYTF	TGTGCCACCAGTGGAGGATTGATCGCTGGCTACACCTTC
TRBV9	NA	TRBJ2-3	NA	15	CASSFLGGDTDTQYF	TGTGCCAGCAGCTTCCTGGGGGGAGACACAGATACGCAGTATTTT
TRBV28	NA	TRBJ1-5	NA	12	CASKYSNQPQHF	TGTGCCAGCAAATATAGCAATCAGCCCCAGCATTTT
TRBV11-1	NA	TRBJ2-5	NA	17	CASSLAVGGTLQETQYF	TGTGCCAGCAGCTTAGCCGTGGGGGGGACACTCCAAGAGACCCAGTACTTC
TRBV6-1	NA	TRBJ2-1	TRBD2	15	CAIPRLAGFYNEQFF	TGTGCCATCCCCCGACTAGCGGGATTTTACAATGAGCAGTTCTTC
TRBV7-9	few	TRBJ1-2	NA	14	CASSLGPGKAGYTF	TGTGCCAGCAGCTTAGGCCCGGGGAAGGCTGGCTACACCTTC
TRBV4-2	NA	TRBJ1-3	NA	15	CASSPVKGSGNTIYF	TGTGCCAGCAGCCCAGTCAAGGGTTCTGGAAACACCATATATTTT
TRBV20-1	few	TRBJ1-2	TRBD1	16	CSARARHRGRDYGYTF	TGCAGTGCTAGAGCCCGACACAGGGGGCGCGACTATGGCTACACCTTC
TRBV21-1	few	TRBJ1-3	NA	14	CASSKVNGRNTIYF	TGTGCCAGCAGCAAAGTCAACGGCCGGAACACCATATATTTT
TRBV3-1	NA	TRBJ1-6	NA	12	CASSQAMTPLHF	TGTGCCAGCAGCCAAGCGATGACACCCCTCCACTTT
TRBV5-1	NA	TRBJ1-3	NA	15	CASRHNQGTGNTIYF	TGCGCCAGCAGACACAATCAGGGGACTGGAAACACCATATATTTT
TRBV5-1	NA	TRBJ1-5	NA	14	CASSLGGNNQPQHF	TGCGCCAGCAGCTTGGGGGGAAACAATCAGCCCCAGCATTTT
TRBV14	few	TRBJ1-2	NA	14	CASSQDRGNYGYTF	TGTGCCAGCAGCCAAGACAGGGGCAACTATGGCTACACCTTC
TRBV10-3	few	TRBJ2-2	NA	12	CAISDPAGELFF	TGTGCCATCAGTGACCCCGCCGGGGAGCTGTTTTTT
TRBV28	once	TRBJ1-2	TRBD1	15	CASSPGDRGPYGYTF	TGTGCCAGCAGTCCAGGGGACAGGGGACCCTATGGCTACACCTTC
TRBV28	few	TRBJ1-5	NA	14	CASSTLGVPQPQHF	TGTGCCAGCTCTACCCTGGGGGTCCCTCAGCCCCAGCATTTT
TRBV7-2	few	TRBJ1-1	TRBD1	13	CASSLGGDRDAFF	TGTGCCAGCAGCTTAGGTGGGGACAGGGATGCTTTCTTT
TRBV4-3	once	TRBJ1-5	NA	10	CASGLGPQHF	TGCGCCAGCGGGTTAGGGCCCCAGCATTTT
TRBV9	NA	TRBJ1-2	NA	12	CASSVPDYGYTF	TGTGCCAGCAGCGTCCCGGACTATGGCTACACCTTC
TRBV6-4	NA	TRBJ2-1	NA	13	CASSDSGGFEQFF	TGTGCCAGCAGTGACTCAGGAGGGTTTGAGCAGTTCTTC
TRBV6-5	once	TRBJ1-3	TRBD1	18	CASSAKGPRQGSADTIYF	TGTGCCAGCAGTGCAAAGGGACCAAGACAGGGATCGGCAGACACCATATATTTT
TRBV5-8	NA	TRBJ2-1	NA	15	CASSLVIGSYNEQFF	TGTGCCAGCAGCTTGGTTATCGGGTCCTACAATGAGCAGTTCTTC
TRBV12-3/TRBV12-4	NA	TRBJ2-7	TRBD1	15	CASTTQGVGPYEQYF	TGTGCCAGCACCACACAGGGGGTTGGCCCCTACGAGCAGTACTTC